This note documents a single T cell receptor (beta chain) sequence. Germline values: CDR1 MNHEY, CDR2 SMNVEV (reference sequence). With 5 bases clipped from V and 6 bases from J, the junction kept 19 bases outside the gene matches. The CDR3 totals 18 residues. The sample originates from a study of technical replicates of blood from a handful of donors. Sequenced by immunoSEQ multiplex PCR; TCRdb stores in-frame clones only, minus some. The sample lists about 12,000 clones, roughly 93% occurring once. V is TRBV27 and J is TRBJ2-1, with 7 bases identical to TRBD2. This TCR was recovered from a human donor in good health. The sequenced sample was PBMCs. CDR3 coding DNA: TGTGCCAGCAGTACCCCCCAGTTGAGGGGCGGGAGCATCAATGAGCAGTTCTTC. Translation: CASSTPQLRGGSINEQFF.